This entry describes one T cell receptor beta chain. This sample is part of a study of blood T cell repertoires in COVID-19. Study context: In each case, the material was cDNA or gDNA derived from T cells, B-cell-depleted T cells, or PBMCs.

In germline, CDR1 is MNHEY, CDR2 SMNVEV (reference sequence). The CDR3 totals 14 residues. V gave up 7 bases and J gave up 9 bases, with 18 bases separating them. Using immunoSEQ multiplex PCR, the repertoire was profiled, and TCRdb retains in-frame clones only, with some absent. The sample consists of under 65,000 clones, about nine tenths of them appearing once. The genes are TRBV27 and TRBJ2-2; D is possibly TRBD2 (6 bases). The TCR originated in a woman aged 80 or over with active COVID-19. Sequenced input: peripheral blood. CDR3 sequence: CASTMGQGGWELFF. The CDR3 DNA follows: TGTGCCAGCACCATGGGGCAGGGAGGATGGGAGCTGTTTTTT.